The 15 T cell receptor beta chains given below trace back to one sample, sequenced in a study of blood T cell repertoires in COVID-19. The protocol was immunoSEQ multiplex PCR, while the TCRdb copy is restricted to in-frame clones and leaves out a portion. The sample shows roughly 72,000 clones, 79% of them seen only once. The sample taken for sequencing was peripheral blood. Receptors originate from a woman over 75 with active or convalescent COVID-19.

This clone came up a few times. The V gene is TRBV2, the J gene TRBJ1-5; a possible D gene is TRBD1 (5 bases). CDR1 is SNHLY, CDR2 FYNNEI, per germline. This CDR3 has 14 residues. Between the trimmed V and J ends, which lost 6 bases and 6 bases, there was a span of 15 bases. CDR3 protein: CASRASGGGQPQHF. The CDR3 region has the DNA TGTGCCAGCAGGGCCTCGGGGGGTGGTCAGCCCCAGCATTTT.

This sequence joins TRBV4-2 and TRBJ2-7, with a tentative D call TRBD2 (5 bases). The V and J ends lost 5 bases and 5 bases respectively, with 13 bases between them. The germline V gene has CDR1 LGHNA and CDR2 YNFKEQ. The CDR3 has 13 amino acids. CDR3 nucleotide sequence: TGTGCCAGCAGCGACCGGACTGGTGACGAGCAGTACTTC. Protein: CASSDRTGDEQYF.

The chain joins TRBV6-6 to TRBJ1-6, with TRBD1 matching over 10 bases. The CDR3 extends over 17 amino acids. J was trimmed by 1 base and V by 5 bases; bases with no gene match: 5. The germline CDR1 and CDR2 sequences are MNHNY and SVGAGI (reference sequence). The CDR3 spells CASSPGTGVSYNSPLHF. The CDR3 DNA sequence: TGTGCCAGCAGTCCCGGGACAGGGGTATCCTATAATTCACCCCTCCACTTT.

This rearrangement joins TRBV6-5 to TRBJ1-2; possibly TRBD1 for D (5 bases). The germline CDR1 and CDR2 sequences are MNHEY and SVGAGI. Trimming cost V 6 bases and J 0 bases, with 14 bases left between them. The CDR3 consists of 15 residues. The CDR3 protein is CASRFVGGPNYGYTF. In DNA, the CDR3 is TGTGCCAGCAGATTCGTGGGGGGTCCTAACTATGGCTACACCTTC.

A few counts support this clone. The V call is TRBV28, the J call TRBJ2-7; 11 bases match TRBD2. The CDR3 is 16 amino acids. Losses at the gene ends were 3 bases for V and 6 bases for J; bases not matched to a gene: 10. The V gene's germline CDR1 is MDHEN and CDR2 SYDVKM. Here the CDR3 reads CASSFRTSGSNGEQYF. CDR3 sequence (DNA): TGTGCCAGCAGTTTTCGAACTAGCGGGAGTAACGGCGAGCAGTACTTC.

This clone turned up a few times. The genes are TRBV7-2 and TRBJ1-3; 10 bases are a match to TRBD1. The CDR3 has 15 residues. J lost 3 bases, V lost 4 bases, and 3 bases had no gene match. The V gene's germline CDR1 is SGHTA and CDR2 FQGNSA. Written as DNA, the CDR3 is TGTGCCAGCAGCTCGACAGGGGGCTATGGAAACACCATATATTTT. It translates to CASSSTGGYGNTIYF.

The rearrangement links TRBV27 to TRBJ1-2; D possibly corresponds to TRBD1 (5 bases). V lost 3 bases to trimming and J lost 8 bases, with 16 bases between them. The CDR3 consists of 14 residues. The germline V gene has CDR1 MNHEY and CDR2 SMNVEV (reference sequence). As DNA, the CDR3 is TGTGCCAGCAGTTTTGGAGGGGATCAGTGGGGCTACACCTTC. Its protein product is CASSFGGDQWGYTF.

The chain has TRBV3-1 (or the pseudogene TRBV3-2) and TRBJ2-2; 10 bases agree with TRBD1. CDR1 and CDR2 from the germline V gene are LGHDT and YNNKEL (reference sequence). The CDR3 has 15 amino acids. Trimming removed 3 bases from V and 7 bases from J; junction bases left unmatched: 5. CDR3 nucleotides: TGTGCCAGCAGCCACCGACAGGGGGCTGTCGGGGAGCTGTTTTTT. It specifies CASSHRQGAVGELFF.

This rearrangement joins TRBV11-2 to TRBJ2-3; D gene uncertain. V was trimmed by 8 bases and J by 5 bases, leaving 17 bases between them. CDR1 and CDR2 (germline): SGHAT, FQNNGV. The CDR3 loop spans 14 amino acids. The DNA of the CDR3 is TGTGCCAGCCGCCCCTCTGTTCCCGGAGATACGCAGTATTTT. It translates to CASRPSVPGDTQYF. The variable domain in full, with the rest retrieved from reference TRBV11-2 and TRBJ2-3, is EAGVAQSPRYKIIEKRQSVAFWCNPISGHATLYWYQQILGQGPKLLIQFQNNGVVDDSQLPKDRFSAERLKGVDSTLKIQPAKLEDSAVYLCASRPSVPGDTQYFGPGTRLTVL.

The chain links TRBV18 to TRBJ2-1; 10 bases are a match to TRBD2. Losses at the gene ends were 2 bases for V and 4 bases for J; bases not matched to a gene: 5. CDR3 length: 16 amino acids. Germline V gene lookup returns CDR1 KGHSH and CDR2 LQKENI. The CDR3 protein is CASSPVLAGVYNEQFF. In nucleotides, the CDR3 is TGTGCCAGCTCACCAGTCCTAGCGGGGGTATACAATGAGCAGTTCTTC. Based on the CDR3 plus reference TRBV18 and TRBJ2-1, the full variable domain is NAGVMQNPRHLVRRRGQEARLRCSPMKGHSHVYWYRQLPEEGLKFMVYLQKENIIDESGMPKERFSAEFPKEGPSILRIQQVVRGDSAAYFCASSPVLAGVYNEQFFGPGTRLTVL.

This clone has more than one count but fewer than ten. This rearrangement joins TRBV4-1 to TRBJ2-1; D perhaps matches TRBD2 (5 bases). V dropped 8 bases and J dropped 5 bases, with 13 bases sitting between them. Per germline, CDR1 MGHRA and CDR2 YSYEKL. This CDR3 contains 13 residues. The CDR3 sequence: CASAYGDHNEQFF. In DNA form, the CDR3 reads TGCGCCAGCGCCTACGGGGATCACAATGAGCAGTTCTTC.

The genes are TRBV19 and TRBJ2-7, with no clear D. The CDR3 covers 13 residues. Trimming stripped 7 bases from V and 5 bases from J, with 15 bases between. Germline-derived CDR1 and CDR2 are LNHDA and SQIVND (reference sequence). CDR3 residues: CASKSPRAHEQYF. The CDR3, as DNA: TGTGCCAGTAAGAGTCCCCGAGCCCACGAGCAGTACTTC.

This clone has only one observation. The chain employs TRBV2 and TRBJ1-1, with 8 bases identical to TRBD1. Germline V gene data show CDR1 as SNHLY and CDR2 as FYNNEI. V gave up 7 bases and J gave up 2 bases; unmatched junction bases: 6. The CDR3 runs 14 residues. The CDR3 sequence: CASTYDRGNTEAFF. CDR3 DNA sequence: TGTGCCAGCACTTACGACAGGGGAAACACTGAAGCTTTCTTT.

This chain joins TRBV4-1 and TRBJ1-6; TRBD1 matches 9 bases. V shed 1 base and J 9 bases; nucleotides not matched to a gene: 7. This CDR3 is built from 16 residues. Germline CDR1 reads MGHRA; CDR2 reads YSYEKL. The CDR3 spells CASSQVRDRVSSPLHF. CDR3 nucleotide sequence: TGCGCCAGCAGCCAAGTTCGGGACAGGGTGAGTTCACCCCTCCACTTT.

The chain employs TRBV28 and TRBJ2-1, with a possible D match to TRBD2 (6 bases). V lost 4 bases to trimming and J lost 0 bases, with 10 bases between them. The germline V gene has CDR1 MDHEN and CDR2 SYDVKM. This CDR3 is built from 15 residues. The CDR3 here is CASSYGDFSYNEQFF. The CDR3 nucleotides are TGTGCCAGCAGTTATGGGGACTTCTCCTACAATGAGCAGTTCTTC.